These T cell receptor beta chains were read from a single sample in a study of T cell responses to AZD1222 COVID-19 vaccine. Sequenced by immunoSEQ multiplex PCR; TCRdb stores in-frame clones only, minus some. The sample includes 98,000 or so clones, 93% of them seen just once. The input for sequencing was peripheral blood, taken on day 0 of AZD1222 vaccination. The receptors stem from an adult in good health. Both conserved end residues are trimmed from each CDR3. Rows give clone size only sometimes, using once, few, many, or a class for an expanded clone.

v_call | clone_size | cdr3_aa
TRBV2 | . | ASSEGTGDEQF
TRBV28 | . | ASSLRYNEQF
TRBV5-6 | . | ASSFSPTGTGTDTQY
TRBV9 | . | ASSVSRTSGTNTGELF
TRBV6-2/TRBV6-3 | . | ASSFTPKILAGEKDTQY
TRBV5-4 | . | ASSLWGSTMETQY
TRBV6-5 | once | ASSYSAGTEAF
TRBV2 | . | ASSEQSYEQY
TRBV27 | . | ASSFGDSNQPQH
TRBV7-2 | . | ASSPRTGGAETQY
TRBV11-3 | . | ASSARLAGRQETQY
TRBV21-1 | . | ASITTGMTDTQY
TRBV4-3 | few | ASSQEFLQDYGYT
TRBV7-9 | . | ASSRPRQRRGTQY
TRBV5-1 | . | ASSPGGVAEGETQY
TRBV18 | few | ASSPDRGYNSPLH
TRBV9 | once | ASSDGTVQDTQY
TRBV2 | . | ASSSLAGAGGELF
TRBV3-1/TRBV3-2 | . | ASSRRRGLQETQY
TRBV7-8 | . | ASRTGVGSYNEQF
TRBV4-1 | . | ASSQAHQSGYEQY
TRBV9 | . | ASSVAGSYEQY
TRBV27 | . | ASSFGLYTDTQY
TRBV6-1 | . | ASSENQPQH
TRBV10-3 | once | AISEHFNTGELF